The 3 T cell receptor beta chains in this list originate from one sample, sequenced in a study of blood T cell repertoires in COVID-19. TCRdb's copy holds only in-frame clones and misses some; the assay was immunoSEQ multiplex PCR. The table records about 300,000 clones, about 85% of them present only once. Sequencing was done on a sample of PBMCs or T cells enriched from blood (not recorded which). Receptors originate from a woman aged 30 to 39 who had been exposed to COVID-19.

This clone occurred once. The chain recombines TRBV7-9 with TRBJ2-7; 8 bases align to TRBD1. The CDR3 runs 15 residues. After removal of 3 bases from V and 6 bases from J, the junction contained 10 bases not matched to a gene. Germline V lookup: CDR1 SEHNR, CDR2 FQNEAQ (reference sequence). Written as DNA, the CDR3 is TGTGCCAGCAGCTTCCCGGGACAGGCCCCCGGCGAGCAGTACTTC. It is translated as CASSFPGQAPGEQYF.

The chain links TRBV5-1 to TRBJ1-3; D is possibly TRBD1 (6 bases). V was clipped by 2 bases and J by 1 base, with 7 bases between them. This CDR3 has 14 amino acids. CDR1 and CDR2 (germline): SGHRS, YFSETQ. CDR3 nucleotide sequence: TGCGCCAGCAGCTTAGGACAGTCTGGAAACACCATATATTTT. It translates to CASSLGQSGNTIYF. Full variable domain (outside the CDR3, taken from reference TRBV5-1 and TRBJ1-3): KAGVTQTPRYLIKTRGQQVTLSCSPISGHRSVSWYQQTPGQGLQFLFEYFSETQRNKGNFPGRFSGRQFSNSRSEMNVSTLELGDSALYLCASSLGQSGNTIYFGEGSWLTVV.

The chain combines TRBV19 with TRBJ1-5, with 7 nucleotides matching TRBD1. The CDR3 totals 16 residues. Germline loops: CDR1 LNHDA, CDR2 SQIVND (reference sequence). The trim removed 3 bases at V and 0 bases at J, leaving 5 bases unmatched. CDR3 amino acids: CASSMEGQLSNQPQHF. The CDR3 coding sequence is TGTGCCAGTAGTATGGAGGGACAGCTTAGCAATCAGCCCCAGCATTTT.